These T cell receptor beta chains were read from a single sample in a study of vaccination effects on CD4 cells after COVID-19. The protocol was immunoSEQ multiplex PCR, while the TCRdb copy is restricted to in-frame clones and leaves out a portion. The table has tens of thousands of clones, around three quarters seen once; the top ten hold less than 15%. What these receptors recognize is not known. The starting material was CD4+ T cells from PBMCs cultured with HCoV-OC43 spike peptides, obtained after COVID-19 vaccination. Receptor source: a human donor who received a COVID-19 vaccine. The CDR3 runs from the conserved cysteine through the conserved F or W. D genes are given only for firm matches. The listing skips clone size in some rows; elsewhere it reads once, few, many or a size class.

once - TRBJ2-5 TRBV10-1 TGCGCCAGCAGTGAAGAGGGACAAGAGACCCAGTACTTC CASSEEGQETQYF
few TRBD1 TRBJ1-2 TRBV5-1 TGCGCCAGCAGCGGTGGGACAGGGGATGGCTACACCTTC CASSGGTGDGYTF
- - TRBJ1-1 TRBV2 TGTGCCAGCAGTGGACAGTTGAACACTGAAGCTTTCTTT CASSGQLNTEAFF
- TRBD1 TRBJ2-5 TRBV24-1 TGTGCCACCAGTGATCTGGGACAGGGAGGTCAAGAGACCCAGTACTTC CATSDLGQGGQETQYF
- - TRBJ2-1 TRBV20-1 TGCAGTGCTAGTAGCGAGTACAATGAGCAGTTCTTC CSASSEYNEQFF
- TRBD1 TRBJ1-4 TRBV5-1 TGCGCCAGCAGCTTGAATGACAGGGGTTATAGGAAACTGTTTTTT CASSLNDRGYRKLFF
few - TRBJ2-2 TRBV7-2 TGTGCCAGCAGGGGGGCGGGAAACACCGGGGAGCTGTTTTTT CASRGAGNTGELFF
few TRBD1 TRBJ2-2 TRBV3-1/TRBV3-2 TGTGCCAGCAGCCAAGGGGACAGGGTGACCGGGGAGCTGTTTTTT CASSQGDRVTGELFF
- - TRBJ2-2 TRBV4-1 TGCGCCAGCAGCCGCACAGGGAACACCGGGGAGCTGTTTTTT CASSRTGNTGELFF
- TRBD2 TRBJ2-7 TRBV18 TGTGCCAGCTCACCAGGGGCGGGGGGCTACTACGAGCAGTACTTC CASSPGAGGYYEQYF
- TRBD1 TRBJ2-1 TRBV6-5 TGTGCCAGCAGTCTGACAGGGTTGCGGGAGCAGTTCTTC CASSLTGLREQFF
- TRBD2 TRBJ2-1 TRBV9 TGTGCCAACAGCGCAACCGCGGGAGTCGGATACAATGAGCAGTTCTTC CANSATAGVGYNEQFF
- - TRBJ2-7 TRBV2 TGTGCCAGCGAGATCGGGAACGAGCAGTACTTC CASEIGNEQYF
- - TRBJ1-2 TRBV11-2 TGTGCCAGCAGCTCCACACGTCGCTCTAACTATGGCTACACCTTC CASSSTRRSNYGYTF
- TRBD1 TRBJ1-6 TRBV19 TGTGCCAGTGCCTCCCAGGGGGTGAGCTCCTATAATTCACCCCTCCACTTT CASASQGVSSYNSPLHF
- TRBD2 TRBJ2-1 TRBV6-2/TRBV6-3 TGTGCCAGCAGTCGCCTTCAACTAGCGGGGGCGCTACACAATGAGCAGTTCTTC CASSRLQLAGALHNEQFF